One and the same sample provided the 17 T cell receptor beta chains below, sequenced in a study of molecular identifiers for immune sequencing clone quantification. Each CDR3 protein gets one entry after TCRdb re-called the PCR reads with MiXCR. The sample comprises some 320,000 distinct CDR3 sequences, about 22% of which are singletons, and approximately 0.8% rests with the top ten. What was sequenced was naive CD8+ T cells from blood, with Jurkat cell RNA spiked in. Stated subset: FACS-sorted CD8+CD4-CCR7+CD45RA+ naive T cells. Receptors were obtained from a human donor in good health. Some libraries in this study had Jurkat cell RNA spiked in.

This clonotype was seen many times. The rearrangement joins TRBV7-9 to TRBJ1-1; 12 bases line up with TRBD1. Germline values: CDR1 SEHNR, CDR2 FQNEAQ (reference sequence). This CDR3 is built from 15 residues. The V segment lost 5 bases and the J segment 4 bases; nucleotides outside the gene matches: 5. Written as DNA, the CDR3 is TGTGCCAGCAGCCCGGGACAGGGGGCGGTCACTGAAGCTTTCTTT. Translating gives CASSPGQGAVTEAFF.

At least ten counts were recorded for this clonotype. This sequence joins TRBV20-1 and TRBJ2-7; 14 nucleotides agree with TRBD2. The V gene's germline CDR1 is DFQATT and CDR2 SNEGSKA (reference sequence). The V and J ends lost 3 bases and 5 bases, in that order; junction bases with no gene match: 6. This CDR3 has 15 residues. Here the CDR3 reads CSASDPGLAGDEQYF. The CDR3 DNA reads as TGCAGTGCTAGTGATCCGGGACTAGCGGGGGACGAGCAGTACTTC.

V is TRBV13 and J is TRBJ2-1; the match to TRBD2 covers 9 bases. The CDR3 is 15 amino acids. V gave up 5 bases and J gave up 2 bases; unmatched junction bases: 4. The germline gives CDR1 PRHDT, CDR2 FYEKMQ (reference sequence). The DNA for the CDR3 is TGTGCCAGCAGCCCGCGGACTAGCGCCTACAATGAGCAGTTCTTC. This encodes CASSPRTSAYNEQFF.

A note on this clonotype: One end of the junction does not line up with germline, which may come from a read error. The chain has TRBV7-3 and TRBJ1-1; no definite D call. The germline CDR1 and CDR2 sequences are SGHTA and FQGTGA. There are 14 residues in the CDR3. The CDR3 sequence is CASSPPYANAEAFF. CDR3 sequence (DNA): TGTGCCAGCAGCCCTCCTTACGCGAACGCTGAAGCTTTCTTT.

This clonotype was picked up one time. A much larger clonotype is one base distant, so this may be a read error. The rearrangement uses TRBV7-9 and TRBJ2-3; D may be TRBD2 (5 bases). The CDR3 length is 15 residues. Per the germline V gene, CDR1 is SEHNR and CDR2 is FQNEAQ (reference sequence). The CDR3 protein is CASSPTWAQADTRYF. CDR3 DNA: TGTGCCAGCAGCCCAACGTGGGCCCAAGCGGATACGCGGTATTTT.

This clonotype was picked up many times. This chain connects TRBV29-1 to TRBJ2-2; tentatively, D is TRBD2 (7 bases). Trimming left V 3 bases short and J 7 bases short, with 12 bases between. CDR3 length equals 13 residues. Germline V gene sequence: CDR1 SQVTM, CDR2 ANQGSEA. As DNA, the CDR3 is TGCAGCGTTGAGGGGGGGCTGAGCGGGGAGCTGTTTTTT. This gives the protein CSVEGGLSGELFF.

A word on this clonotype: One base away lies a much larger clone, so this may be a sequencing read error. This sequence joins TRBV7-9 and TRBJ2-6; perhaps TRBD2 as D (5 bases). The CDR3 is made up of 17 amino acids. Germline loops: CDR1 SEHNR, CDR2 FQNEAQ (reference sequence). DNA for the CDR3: TGTGCCAACAGCTTAGAATATCGGGACTCTGGGGCCAACGTCCTGACTTTC. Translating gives CANSLEYRDSGANVLTF.

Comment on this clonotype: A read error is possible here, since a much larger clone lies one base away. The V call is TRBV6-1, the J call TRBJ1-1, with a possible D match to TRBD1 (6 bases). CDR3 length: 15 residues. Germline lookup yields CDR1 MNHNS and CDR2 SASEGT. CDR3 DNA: TGTGCCAGCAGCGTGGGGGGACAATCGAACGCTGAAGCTTTCTTT. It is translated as CASSVGGQSNAEAFF.

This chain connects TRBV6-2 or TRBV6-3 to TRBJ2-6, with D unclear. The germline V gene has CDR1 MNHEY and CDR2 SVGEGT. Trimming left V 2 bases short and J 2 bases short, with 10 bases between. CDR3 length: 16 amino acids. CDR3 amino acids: CASSYQRETGANVLTF. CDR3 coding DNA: TGTGCCAGCAGTTACCAAAGGGAAACTGGGGCCAACGTCCTGACTTTC.

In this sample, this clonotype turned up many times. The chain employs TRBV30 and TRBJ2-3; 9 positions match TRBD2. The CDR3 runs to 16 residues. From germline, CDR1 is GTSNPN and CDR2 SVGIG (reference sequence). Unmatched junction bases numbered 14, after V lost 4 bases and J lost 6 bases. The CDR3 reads CAWTHGAGGPWDTQYF. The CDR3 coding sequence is TGTGCCTGGACACACGGTGCGGGAGGGCCTTGGGATACGCAGTATTTT. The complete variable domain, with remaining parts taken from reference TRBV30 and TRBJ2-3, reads SQTIHQWPATLVQPVGSPLSLECTVEGTSNPNLYWYRQAAGRGLQLLFYSVGIGQISSEVPQNLSASRPQDRQFILSSKKLLLSDSGFYLCAWTHGAGGPWDTQYFGPGTRLTVL.

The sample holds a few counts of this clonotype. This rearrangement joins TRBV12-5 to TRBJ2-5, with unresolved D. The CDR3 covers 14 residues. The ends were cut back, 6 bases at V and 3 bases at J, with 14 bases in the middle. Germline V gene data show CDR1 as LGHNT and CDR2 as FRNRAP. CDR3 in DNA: TGTGCTAGTGGACCCGACCTCCGCGAAGAGACCCAGTACTTC. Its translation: CASGPDLREETQYF.

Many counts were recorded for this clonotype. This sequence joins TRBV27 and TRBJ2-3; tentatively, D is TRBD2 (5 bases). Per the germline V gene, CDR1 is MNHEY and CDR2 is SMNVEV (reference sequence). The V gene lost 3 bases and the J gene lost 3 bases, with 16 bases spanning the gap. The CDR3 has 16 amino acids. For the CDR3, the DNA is TGTGCCAGCAGTTTGGCCGGGTACGGGGTTACAGATACGCAGTATTTT. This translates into CASSLAGYGVTDTQYF.

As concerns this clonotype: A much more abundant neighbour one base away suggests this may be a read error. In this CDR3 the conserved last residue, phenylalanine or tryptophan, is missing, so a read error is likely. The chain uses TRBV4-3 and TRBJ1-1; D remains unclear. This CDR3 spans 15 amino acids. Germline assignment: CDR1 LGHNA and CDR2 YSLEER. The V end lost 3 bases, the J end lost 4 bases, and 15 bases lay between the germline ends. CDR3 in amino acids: CASSQGLVLGTEAFV. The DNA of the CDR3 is TGCGCCAGCAGCCAGGGCCTTGTCCTGGGCACTGAAGCTTTCGTT.

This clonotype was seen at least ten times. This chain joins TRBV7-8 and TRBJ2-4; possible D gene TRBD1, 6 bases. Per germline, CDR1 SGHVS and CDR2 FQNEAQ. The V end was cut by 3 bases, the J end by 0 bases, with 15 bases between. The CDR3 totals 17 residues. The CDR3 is CASSFIGQSSAKNIQYF. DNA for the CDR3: TGTGCCAGCAGCTTTATAGGACAGAGCTCAGCCAAAAACATTCAGTACTTC.

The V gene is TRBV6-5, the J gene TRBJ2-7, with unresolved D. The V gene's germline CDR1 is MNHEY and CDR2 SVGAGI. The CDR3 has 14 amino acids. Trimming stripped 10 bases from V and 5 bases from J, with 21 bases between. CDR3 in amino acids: CATTVDPYSDEQYF. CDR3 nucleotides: TGTGCCACTACTGTGGATCCTTATTCCGACGAGCAGTACTTC.

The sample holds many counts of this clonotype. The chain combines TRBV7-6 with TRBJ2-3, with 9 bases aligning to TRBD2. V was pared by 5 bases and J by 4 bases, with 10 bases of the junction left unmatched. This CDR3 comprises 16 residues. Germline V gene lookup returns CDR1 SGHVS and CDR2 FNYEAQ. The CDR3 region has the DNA TGTGCCAGCAGCCCTCTGGGCGGGGGGGCCTCAGATACGCAGTATTTT. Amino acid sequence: CASSPLGGGASDTQYF.

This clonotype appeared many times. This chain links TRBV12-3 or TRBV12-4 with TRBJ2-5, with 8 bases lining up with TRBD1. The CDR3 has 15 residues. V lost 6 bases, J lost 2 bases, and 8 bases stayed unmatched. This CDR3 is CASRSGTGRQETQYF. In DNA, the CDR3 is TGTGCCAGCAGATCCGGGACAGGTCGTCAAGAGACCCAGTACTTC.